The clone carrying this T cell receptor (beta chain) was found many times. This sample was taken from a study of early T cells in non-severe SARS-CoV-2 infection. A single record per CDR3 protein comes from TCRdb applying MiXCR to the 5' RACE reads. The sample consists of 45,000 or so distinct CDR3 sequences, approximately 6.1% of them appearing once. Germline CDR1 reads SGDLS; CDR2 reads YYNGEE. V lost 0 bases to trimming and J lost 1 base, with 7 bases between them. This CDR3 contains 14 residues. This clonotype was obtained from an adult who was a healthcare worker with PCR-confirmed SARS-CoV-2 infection or an uninfected control (not recorded which). The sequenced sample consisted of whole blood. J is TRBJ2-5 and V is TRBV9; D remains unclear. CDR3 nucleotides: TGTGCCAGCAGCGTAGGGGCAGGCCAAGAGACCCAGTACTTC. It yields the protein CASSVGAGQETQYF.